This T cell receptor beta chain was identified in a study of CD8+ T cells in alopecia areata. General study results and limits: Lesional tissue from the scalp (especially in alopecia totalis/universalis) showed higher clonality than normal scalp. Patients showed less clear TCR sequence sharing than mice, possibly partly because of HLA diversity.

Comments on this clone: No antigen is known for it.

cDNA reverse transcribed from extracted RNA served as the sequencing template. The table came from immunoSEQ multiplex PCR; TCRdb's copy has only in-frame clones and leaves some out. The table lists around 200,000 clones, more than 55% of them singletons. Sample treatment: oral pan-JAK inhibitor, 5-10 mg twice daily. Trimming at V came to 6 bases and at J to 4 bases, leaving 8 bases not matched to a gene. Germline V lookup: CDR1 GTSNPN, CDR2 SVGIG (reference sequence). CDR3 length equals 13 residues. Material: CD4+ T cells sorted from blood, obtained at week 4, from a patient treated with tofacitinib. The chain carries TRBV30 and TRBJ1-2; 7 bases align to TRBD1. The receptor was isolated from a human donor with alopecia areata. The CDR3 loop reads CACPQGIGYGYTF. The CDR3 DNA reads TGTGCCTGCCCACAGGGGATCGGCTATGGCTACACCTTC.